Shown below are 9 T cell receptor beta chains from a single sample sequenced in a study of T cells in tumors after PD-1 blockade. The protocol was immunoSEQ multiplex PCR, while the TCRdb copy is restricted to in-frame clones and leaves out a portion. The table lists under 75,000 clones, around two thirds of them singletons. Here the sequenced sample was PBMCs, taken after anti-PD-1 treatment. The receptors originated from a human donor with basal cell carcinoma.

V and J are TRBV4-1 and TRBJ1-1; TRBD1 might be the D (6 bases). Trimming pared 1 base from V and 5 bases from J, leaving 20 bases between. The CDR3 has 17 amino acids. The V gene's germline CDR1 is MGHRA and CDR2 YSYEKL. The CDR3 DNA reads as TGCGCCAGCAGCCAAGTACCTGCCGGGGGCGTCAAAACTGAAGCTTTCTTT. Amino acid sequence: CASSQVPAGGVKTEAFF.

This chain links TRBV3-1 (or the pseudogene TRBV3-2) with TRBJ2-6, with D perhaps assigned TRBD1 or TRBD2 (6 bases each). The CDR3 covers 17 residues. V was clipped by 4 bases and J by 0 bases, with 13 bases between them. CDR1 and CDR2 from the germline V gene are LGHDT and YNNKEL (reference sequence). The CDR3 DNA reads TGTGCCAGCAGCCCCAGAGGGGGGACCTCTGGGGCCAACGTCCTGACTTTC. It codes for CASSPRGGTSGANVLTF.

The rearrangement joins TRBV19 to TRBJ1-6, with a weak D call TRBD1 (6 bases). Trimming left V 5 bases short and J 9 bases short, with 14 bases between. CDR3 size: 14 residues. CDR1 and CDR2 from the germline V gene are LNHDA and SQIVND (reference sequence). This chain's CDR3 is CASSFRQGLSPLHF. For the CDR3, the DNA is TGTGCCAGTAGTTTCCGGCAGGGGCTTTCACCCCTCCACTTT.

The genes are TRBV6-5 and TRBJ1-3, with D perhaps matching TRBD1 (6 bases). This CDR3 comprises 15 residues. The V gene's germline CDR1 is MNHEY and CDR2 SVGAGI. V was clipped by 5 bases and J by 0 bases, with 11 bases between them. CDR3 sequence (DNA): TGTGCCAGCAGTCCGAGGACAGCCTCTGGAAACACCATATATTTT. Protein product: CASSPRTASGNTIYF.

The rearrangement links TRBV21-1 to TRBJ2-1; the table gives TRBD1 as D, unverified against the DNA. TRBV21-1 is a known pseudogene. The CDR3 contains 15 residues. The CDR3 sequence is CASSKGQGCSNGQFF. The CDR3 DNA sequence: TGTGCCAGCAGCAAGGGACAGGGATGTTCCAATGGGCAGTTCTTC.

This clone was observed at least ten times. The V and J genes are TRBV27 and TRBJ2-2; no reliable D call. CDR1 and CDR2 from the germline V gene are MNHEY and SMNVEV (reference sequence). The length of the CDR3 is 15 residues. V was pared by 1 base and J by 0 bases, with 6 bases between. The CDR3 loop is CASSLFGANTGELFF. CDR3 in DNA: TGTGCCAGCAGTTTATTTGGTGCGAACACCGGGGAGCTGTTTTTT.

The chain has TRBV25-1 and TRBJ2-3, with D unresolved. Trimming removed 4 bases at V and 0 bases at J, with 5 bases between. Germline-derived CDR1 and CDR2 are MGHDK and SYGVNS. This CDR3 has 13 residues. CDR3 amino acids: CASSAISTDTQYF. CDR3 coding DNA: TGTGCCAGCAGTGCCATTAGCACAGATACGCAGTATTTT.

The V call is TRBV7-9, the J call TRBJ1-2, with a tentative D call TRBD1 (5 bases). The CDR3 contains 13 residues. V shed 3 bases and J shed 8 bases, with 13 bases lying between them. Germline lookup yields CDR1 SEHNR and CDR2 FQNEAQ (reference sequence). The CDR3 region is CASSFTVGDGYTF. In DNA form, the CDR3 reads TGTGCCAGCAGCTTTACGGTGGGGGACGGCTACACCTTC.

The CDR3 DNA sequence: TGTGCCAGCAGCTCCGGACTAGCGGGGATCCACGAGCAGTACTTC. It translates to CASSSGLAGIHEQYF. The rearrangement uses TRBV7-2 and TRBJ2-7; TRBD2 matches 12 bases. The junction had 6 bases not matched to a gene; V was cut back by 4 bases and J by 5 bases. The CDR3 covers 15 residues. The germline V gene encodes CDR1 SGHTA and CDR2 FQGNSA.